These 21 T cell receptor beta chains came from one sample sequenced in a study of OX40 agonist ivuxolimab in advanced cancers. Only in-frame clones appear in the TCRdb table, and some are missing; sequencing was by immunoSEQ multiplex PCR. The data show about 76,000 clones, about 85% seen once. The sample in question was CD4+ or CD8+ T cells sorted from blood, obtained in a trial of the OX40 agonist ivuxolimab. Receptor source: an adult with an advanced solid tumor such as melanoma, head and neck, liver or kidney cancer.

The rearrangement uses TRBV7-9 and TRBJ2-5; TRBD2 aligns across 8 bases. This CDR3 contains 15 residues. Germline V CDR1 and CDR2: SEHNR, FQNEAQ (reference sequence). Trimming at V came to 7 bases and at J to 7 bases, leaving 14 bases not matched to a gene. The DNA of the CDR3 is TGTGCCAGCAACAGTCGGGCTAGCGGGTCGGGGACCCAGTACTTC. Translated, it gives CASNSRASGSGTQYF.

The chain uses TRBV4-3 and TRBJ1-2; maybe TRBD1 (5 bases). Germline CDR1 and CDR2: LGHNA and YSLEER. Trimming took 0 bases from V and 7 from J, leaving 9 bases between them. This CDR3 is 13 amino acids long. CDR3 in amino acids: CASSQDEDSGYTF. The CDR3 DNA sequence: TGCGCCAGCAGCCAAGATGAAGACAGTGGCTACACCTTC.

The genes are TRBV6-5 and TRBJ2-3, with a tentative D call TRBD2 (5 bases). V was cut by 6 bases and J by 7 bases, with 11 bases left in between. The CDR3 is made up of 12 amino acids. Germline V gene lookup returns CDR1 MNHEY and CDR2 SVGAGI. CDR3 sequence: CASRTGINTQYF. The CDR3 DNA sequence: TGTGCCAGCAGGACGGGGATTAATACGCAGTATTTT.

The chain joins TRBV11-3 to TRBJ2-1; tentatively, D is TRBD1 (6 bases). Germline V gene sequence: CDR1 SGHNT, CDR2 YENEEA. The V end lost 6 bases, the J end lost 6 bases, and 12 bases lay between the germline ends. CDR3 length: 13 residues. The CDR3 protein is CASSQTGSNEQFF. Written as DNA, the CDR3 is TGTGCCAGCAGTCAAACAGGGAGCAATGAGCAGTTCTTC.

The genes are TRBV2 and TRBJ2-7; D gene uncertain. CDR3 size: 13 residues. Between the trimmed V and J ends, which lost 3 bases and 10 bases, there was a span of 16 bases. CDR1 and CDR2 (germline): SNHLY, FYNNEI. CDR3 sequence: CASSDGVTGRQYF. The DNA of the CDR3 is TGTGCCAGCAGTGATGGGGTTACCGGTCGTCAGTACTTC.

The V call is TRBV6-5, the J call TRBJ1-2; unclear D gene. CDR3 length: 14 amino acids. Germline CDR1 reads MNHEY; CDR2 reads SVGAGI. The germline V and J ends were trimmed by 6 bases and 6 bases, with 17 bases remaining between them. The CDR3 sequence: CASSLLHLRDGYTF. For the CDR3, the DNA is TGTGCCAGCAGCCTATTACATTTGAGGGATGGCTACACCTTC.

This clone showed up just once. The CDR3 bases are TGTGCCAGCAGTTCTCGTCTGGACAGGGGCACTGAAGCTTTCTTT. Its translation: CASSSRLDRGTEAFF. The chain carries TRBV6-5 and TRBJ1-1; 9 bases line up with TRBD1. Looked up from germline, CDR1 is MNHEY and CDR2 is SVGAGI. This CDR3 is built from 15 residues. V dropped 4 bases and J dropped 4; count of bases not matched to a gene: 7.

This chain uses TRBV11-2 with TRBJ2-1; 13 nucleotides agree with TRBD2. The CDR3 has 17 residues. Germline V gene data show CDR1 as SGHAT and CDR2 as FQNNGV. The junction had 11 bases not matched to a gene; V was cut back by 5 bases and J by 7 bases. The CDR3 bases are TGTGCCAGCAGCGCCCGGACTAGCGGGAGTTACGGGAATGAGCAGTTCTTC. Translation gives CASSARTSGSYGNEQFF.

V and J are TRBV5-1 and TRBJ2-2; D may correspond to TRBD1 or TRBD2 (6 bases each). Germline V CDR1 and CDR2: SGHRS, YFSETQ. The CDR3 totals 14 residues. Trimming shortened V by 3 bases and J by 2 bases, and 8 bases separated the two germline ends. The CDR3, as DNA: TGCGCCAGCAGCTCGGGGGCTAACACCGGGGAGCTGTTTTTT. The encoded protein is CASSSGANTGELFF.

The J gene is TRBJ1-3, the V gene TRBV2; no clear D. Germline V lookup: CDR1 SNHLY, CDR2 FYNNEI. Trimming removed 6 bases at V and 4 bases at J, with 13 bases between. This CDR3 spans 14 amino acids. CDR3 DNA sequence: TGTGCCAGCAGGCGGGAGTACCTCGGAAACACCATATATTTT. Translating it yields CASRREYLGNTIYF.

The V gene is TRBV7-6, the J gene TRBJ2-1, with 10 bases identical to TRBD2. V dropped 2 bases and J dropped 6; count of bases not matched to a gene: 10. Germline values: CDR1 SGHVS, CDR2 FNYEAQ. This CDR3 is built from 17 residues. The CDR3 here is CASSLRSGTSVGNEQFF. CDR3 DNA: TGTGCCAGCAGCTTACGGTCAGGGACTAGCGTGGGCAATGAGCAGTTCTTC.

V usage is TRBV25-1 and J usage is TRBJ1-5; TRBD1 is a possible D gene (6 bases). The CDR3 length is 16 residues. V was trimmed by 4 bases and J by 3 bases, leaving 16 bases between them. Germline V gene sequence: CDR1 MGHDK, CDR2 SYGVNS. CDR3 loop: CASSGGGGAPNQPQHF. CDR3 sequence (DNA): TGTGCCAGCAGTGGGGGTGGGGGGGCACCCAATCAGCCCCAGCATTTT.

This rearrangement joins TRBV15 to TRBJ1-5; D is perhaps TRBD1 (6 bases). CDR3 size: 16 residues. V was cut by 3 bases and J by 4 bases, with 16 bases left in between. Per the germline V gene, CDR1 is LNHNV and CDR2 is YYDKDF (reference sequence). Here the CDR3 reads CATSSSNRVRNQPQHF. DNA of the CDR3: TGTGCCACCAGCAGTTCTAACAGGGTAAGAAATCAGCCCCAGCATTTT.

The V gene is TRBV18, the J gene TRBJ1-1; 10 bases line up with TRBD1. J was trimmed by 3 bases and V by 4 bases; bases with no gene match: 5. This CDR3 spans 15 amino acids. Germline loops: CDR1 KGHSH, CDR2 LQKENI. In nucleotides, the CDR3 is TGTGCCAGCTCACTATCAGGGACAGGGGACACTGAAGCTTTCTTT. Translating it yields CASSLSGTGDTEAFF.

The rearrangement uses TRBV12-5 and TRBJ1-2, with D unresolved. Trimming removed 2 bases from V and 7 bases from J, with 8 bases in between. The germline V gene encodes CDR1 LGHNT and CDR2 FRNRAP. The CDR3 runs 12 residues. The chain's CDR3 is CASGLSIVGYTF. As DNA, the CDR3 is TGTGCTAGTGGTTTGAGTATAGTTGGCTACACCTTC.

This clone came up many times. The chain links TRBV11-3 to TRBJ2-7; D gene ambiguous. This CDR3 comprises 12 residues. Trimming took 2 bases from V and 4 from J, leaving 6 bases between them. Germline assignment: CDR1 SGHNT and CDR2 YENEEA. The DNA of the CDR3 is TGTGCCAGCAGCTTACGGAGTTACGAGCAGTACTTC. Its translation: CASSLRSYEQYF. Using reference TRBV11-3 and TRBJ2-7 for the parts outside the CDR3, the full variable domain is EAGVVQSPRYKIIEKKQPVAFWCNPISGHNTLYWYLQNLGQGPELLIRYENEEAVDDSQLPKDRFSAERLKGVDSTLKIQPAELGDSAVYLCASSLRSYEQYFGPGTRLTVT.

Only a few counts were recorded for this clone. V is TRBV6-5 and J is TRBJ1-2; D remains ambiguous. The CDR3 loop spans 14 amino acids. Germline V gene data show CDR1 as MNHEY and CDR2 as SVGAGI. V was pared by 0 bases and J by 4 bases, with 9 bases between. The CDR3 sequence: CASSYSRMGYGYTF. CDR3 coding DNA: TGTGCCAGCAGTTACTCCCGCATGGGCTATGGCTACACCTTC.

This sequence joins TRBV5-1 and TRBJ2-5; 10 bases align to TRBD2. V lost 4 bases and J lost 3; bases outside the gene matches: 3. Germline loops: CDR1 SGHRS, CDR2 YFSETQ. CDR3 size: 14 residues. CDR3 DNA: TGCGCCAGCAGCCCAGGGACTAGCGAAGAGACCCAGTACTTC. Translating gives CASSPGTSEETQYF.

This clone showed up just once. The chain recombines TRBV6-5 with TRBJ2-1, with TRBD2 matching 11 bases. Germline V gene lookup returns CDR1 MNHEY and CDR2 SVGAGI. V was pared by 0 bases and J by 8 bases, with 3 bases of the junction left unmatched. This CDR3 contains 15 residues. The CDR3 here is CASSYSGLAAYEQFF. CDR3 nucleotide sequence: TGTGCCAGCAGTTACTCGGGACTAGCGGCATATGAGCAGTTCTTC.

Concerning this clone itself: Within the sample, other DNA sequences also encode this same CDR3. The chain is built from TRBV7-2 and TRBJ1-3; D is ambiguous. Germline CDR1 is SGHTA and CDR2 is FQGNSA. This CDR3 has 14 amino acids. V dropped 1 base and J dropped 0 bases, with 4 bases sitting between them. CDR3 region: CASSLVGSGNTIYF. CDR3 coding DNA: TGTGCCAGCAGCTTAGTTGGCTCTGGAAACACCATATATTTT.

This rearrangement joins TRBV27 to TRBJ1-3; a weak D match, TRBD1 (5 bases). The CDR3 is 15 residues long. CDR1 is MNHEY, CDR2 SMNVEV, per germline (reference sequence). V dropped 6 bases and J dropped 4 bases, with 16 bases sitting between them. The CDR3 sequence: CASSLREGLGNTIYF. Here the CDR3 DNA reads TGTGCCAGCAGCCTCAGGGAAGGGTTGGGAAACACCATATATTTT.